The 18 T cell receptor beta chains below come from one sample, sequenced in a study of identical twins. TCRdb independently ran MiXCR on the 5' RACE reads; one entry per CDR3 protein. The sample contains roughly 570,000 distinct CDR3 sequences, nearly 10% of which appear only once. This sample also belongs to another study, concerning yellow fever vaccine responses in identical twins.

Sequencing was done on a sample of PBMCs. All receptors come from a woman aged 18-29 years in good health.

V and J are TRBV7-2 and TRBJ2-1; the match to TRBD2 covers 10 bases. The V and J ends lost 0 bases and 7 bases, in that order; junction bases with no gene match: 9. The CDR3 runs to 17 residues. Germline V lookup: CDR1 SGHTA, CDR2 FQGNSA. The CDR3 reads CASSLASLAGVQNEQFF. The CDR3 DNA is TGTGCCAGCAGCTTAGCGTCTCTAGCGGGAGTTCAGAATGAGCAGTTCTTC.

This clonotype was detected many times. The V call is TRBV6-5, the J call TRBJ1-1, with D tentatively TRBD1 (5 bases). Trimming removed 2 bases from V and 4 bases from J, with 11 bases in between. Germline V gene lookup returns CDR1 MNHEY and CDR2 SVGAGI. The CDR3 length is 14 residues. CDR3 sequence reads: CASSYGAEGTEAFF. The CDR3 nucleotides read TGTGCCAGCAGTTACGGGGCAGAGGGCACTGAAGCTTTCTTT.

This clonotype was observed a single time. A much larger clone differs from this one at a single base, so this may be a read error. In this CDR3 the conserved last residue, phenylalanine or tryptophan, is missing, so a read error is likely. The chain links TRBV12-3 or TRBV12-4 to TRBJ1-2; TRBD1 aligns across 7 bases. This CDR3 contains 13 residues. Germline trimming cut 5 bases from V and 4 bases from J; bases unmatched to any gene: 4. The CDR3 is CASSTGVSYGYTY. CDR3 DNA sequence: TGTGCCAGCAGTACAGGGGTCTCCTATGGCTACACCTAC.

This clonotype was observed a single time. This chain joins TRBV6-2 or TRBV6-3 and TRBJ2-1, with TRBD2 matching 8 bases. The CDR3 has 16 residues. From germline, CDR1 is MNHEY and CDR2 SVGEGT. The V segment lost 5 bases and the J segment 1 base; nucleotides outside the gene matches: 7. CDR3 nucleotide sequence: TGTGCCAGCAGTCCGGGAGGGCCAGAGTCCTACAATGAGCAGTTCTTC. Its protein is CASSPGGPESYNEQFF.

This clonotype was seen at least ten times. This chain joins TRBV4-2 and TRBJ2-5, with TRBD2 matching over 9 bases. The CDR3 consists of 14 residues. Trimming took 3 bases from V and 5 from J; bases not matched to a gene: 4. Germline CDR1 reads LGHNA; CDR2 reads YNFKEQ. CDR3: CASSQVAGVETQYF. Written as DNA, the CDR3 is TGTGCCAGCAGCCAGGTAGCGGGAGTTGAGACCCAGTACTTC.

This clonotype was counted many times. The chain joins TRBV20-1 to TRBJ2-1; TRBD2 matches at 13 bases. The CDR3 sequence is 15 residues long. The V and J ends lost 4 bases and 8 bases, in that order; junction bases with no gene match: 8. Germline V gene data show CDR1 as DFQATT and CDR2 as SNEGSKA (reference sequence). The CDR3: CSAIRTSGSFYEQFF. The CDR3 DNA is TGCAGTGCTATTCGGACTAGCGGGAGTTTCTATGAGCAGTTCTTC.

The table lists this clonotype with many counts. The chain links TRBV29-1 to TRBJ2-7; 8 bases are a match to TRBD2. After removal of 6 bases from V and 4 bases from J, the junction contained 8 bases not matched to a gene. Germline CDR1 reads SQVTM; CDR2 reads ANQGSEA. The CDR3 extends over 13 amino acids. CDR3 loop: CSVELAVEYEQYF. The CDR3 bases are TGCAGCGTCGAACTAGCGGTAGAGTACGAGCAGTACTTC.

As regards this clonotype: This may be a read error, as it is one base from a much larger clone. J is TRBJ1-4 and V is TRBV12-3 or TRBV12-4, with D hard to call. Trimming left V 7 bases short and J 7 bases short, with 16 bases between. The CDR3 contains 14 residues. DNA for the CDR3: TGTGCCAGCACCCCTGGCCGGATGGTTGAAAAACTGTTTTTT. Protein sequence: CASTPGRMVEKLFF.

This clonotype has a count of ten or more. The chain recombines TRBV5-1 with TRBJ1-2, with D possibly being TRBD1 (5 bases). Germline assignment: CDR1 SGHRS and CDR2 YFSETQ. The CDR3 totals 14 residues. Between the trimmed V and J ends, which lost 0 bases and 8 bases, there was a span of 14 bases. CDR3 sequence: CASSLEQARGGYTF. The CDR3 coding sequence is TGCGCCAGCAGCTTGGAACAGGCCCGAGGCGGCTACACCTTC. The variable domain in full, completed from reference TRBV5-1 and TRBJ1-2, reads KAGVTQTPRYLIKTRGQQVTLSCSPISGHRSVSWYQQTPGQGLQFLFEYFSETQRNKGNFPGRFSGRQFSNSRSEMNVSTLELGDSALYLCASSLEQARGGYTFGSGTRLTVV.

This clonotype was found many times. The genes are TRBV5-1 and TRBJ2-2; D is undetermined. The CDR3 contains 13 residues. Trimming cost V 3 bases and J 4 bases, with 7 bases left between them. CDR1 is SGHRS and CDR2 is YFSETQ in the germline V gene. CDR3 nucleotide sequence: TGCGCCAGCAGCTCTACCTCCACCGGGGAGCTGTTTTTT. Translating it yields CASSSTSTGELFF.

In its sample, this clonotype was seen a few times. The junction differs from germline at one of its ends, possibly a read error. The V gene is TRBV5-1, the J gene TRBJ2-1; TRBD2 is a possible D gene (6 bases). Looked up from germline, CDR1 is SGHRS and CDR2 is YFSETQ. CDR3 length: 14 residues. CDR3: CASSLWDSDNEQFF. The CDR3 DNA is TGCGCCAGCAGCTTGTGGGACTCCGACAATGAGCAGTTCTTC. Drawing the rest from reference TRBV5-1 and TRBJ2-1, the complete variable domain is KAGVTQTPRYLIKTRGQQVTLSCSPISGHRSVSWYQQTPGQGLQFLFEYFSETQRNKGNFPGRFSGRQFSNSRSEMNVSTLELGDSALYLCASSLWDSDNEQFFGPGTRLTVL.

This clonotype has a handful of counts. The chain has TRBV6-5 and TRBJ2-3; perhaps D is TRBD1 or TRBD2 (5 bases each). Germline V gives CDR1 MNHEY, CDR2 SVGAGI. The CDR3 spans 14 residues. V shed 2 bases and J shed 4 bases, with 10 bases lying between them. CDR3 coding DNA: TGTGCCAGCAGTTACGGGGGTAGCGCAGATACGCAGTATTTT. Translation: CASSYGGSADTQYF.

This clonotype was recorded many times. The chain combines TRBV5-1 with TRBJ2-1; TRBD2 agrees at 10 bases. The CDR3 sequence is 16 residues long. The V gene end was trimmed by 5 bases and the J gene end by 0 bases; junction bases not matched to a gene: 5. Germline loops: CDR1 SGHRS, CDR2 YFSETQ. The CDR3 nucleotides are TGCGCCAGCAGAGTACTAGCGGGGAGCTCCTACAATGAGCAGTTCTTC. Residues: CASRVLAGSSYNEQFF.

The V call is TRBV29-1, the J call TRBJ2-2; 9 nucleotides match TRBD1. This CDR3 has 17 amino acids. V dropped 8 bases and J dropped 6; count of bases not matched to a gene: 19. Germline V gene data show CDR1 as SQVTM and CDR2 as ANQGSEA. This CDR3 is CSIRGRGQGVNPGELFF. CDR3 in DNA: TGCAGCATCCGAGGGAGGGGACAGGGTGTTAATCCCGGGGAGCTGTTTTTT.

V is TRBV4-3 and J is TRBJ2-2; TRBD2 aligns across 10 bases. Trimming at V came to 0 bases and at J to 8 bases, leaving 9 bases not matched to a gene. The germline V gene has CDR1 LGHNA and CDR2 YSLEER. This CDR3 is 17 amino acids long. In nucleotides, the CDR3 is TGCGCCAGCAGCCAAGATTGGAGCGGGAGGGCCCCTGGGGAGCTGTTTTTT. Translating gives CASSQDWSGRAPGELFF.

This clonotype has only a few counts. The chain combines TRBV12-3 or TRBV12-4 with TRBJ2-7; the D is unclear. V was shortened by 2 bases and J by 1 base, with 9 bases between the two germline ends. CDR3 length equals 14 residues. The CDR3 here is CASSLHGISYEQYF. CDR3 nucleotides: TGTGCCAGCAGTTTACATGGTATATCCTACGAGCAGTACTTC.

This clonotype was picked up a small number of times. V and J are TRBV11-2 and TRBJ2-1; no clear D. The V gene's germline CDR1 is SGHAT and CDR2 FQNNGV. V dropped 4 bases and J dropped 8 bases, with 12 bases sitting between them. CDR3 size: 13 residues. CDR3 residues: CASSSLVSYEQFF. CDR3 DNA: TGTGCCAGCAGCTCACTCGTGTCGTATGAGCAGTTCTTC.

This clonotype was detected many times. The V call is TRBV6-2 or TRBV6-3, the J call TRBJ1-5; 7 bases map to TRBD1. CDR3 length: 15 amino acids. V was clipped by 0 bases and J by 4 bases; unmatched bases: 3. Germline CDR1 reads MNHEY; CDR2 reads SVGEGT. Here the CDR3 reads CASSYSRDRNQPQHF. The CDR3 nucleotides are TGTGCCAGCAGTTACTCTCGGGACAGAAATCAGCCCCAGCATTTT.